This record concerns one T cell receptor (beta chain) sequence. Its antigen is unknown. Per-base qualities were not stored, and no clone one base away is much larger. The sample is drawn from a study of PD-1 blockade in classical Hodgkin lymphoma (dated by TCRdb to 2018 to 2021). Broadly, across the study: Nivolumab dosing was 3 mg/kg intravenously every 2 weeks, continuing until either disease progression or unacceptable toxicity. A peripheral blood immune signature of response to PD-1 blockade in classical Hodgkin lymphoma was defined using TCR beta sequencing and CyTOF. The paper's findings and limits, for the study overall: Trial patients with a complete response had baseline diversity similar to that of newly diagnosed patients, while partial responders and progressors had significantly lower diversity. Only a single clinical trial cohort was studied, and what caused the repertoire differences, possibly disease activity or prior therapy, remained undefined. Patients starting nivolumab less than 1 year after ASCT had lower diversity and were excluded from later analyses to avoid confounding by immune reconstitution. CD4+ but not CD8+ TCR diversity rose significantly by C4D1 (p=0.0027 vs p=0.16), most apparent in complete responders (p=0.02). Baseline TCR diversity was reported to be lower in newly diagnosed patients than in healthy donors, and even lower in relapsed/refractory patients.

The time point label, read with the paper, signifies: cycle 2 day 1 (C2D1) of nivolumab. Relapse after autologous stem cell transplantation had occurred in all trial patients, and cohorts A, B and C were distinguished by prior brentuximab vedotin exposure. The trial cohort was composed of some 57 patients with relapsed/refractory classical Hodgkin lymphoma, for whom complete response, partial response or progressive disease was recorded as best overall response. In the multi-cohort phase II CheckMate 205 trial, trial patients received single-agent nivolumab. Best overall response was determined by an independent review committee according to the 2007 International Working Group response criteria. PBMCs from the trial were collected at three points: immediately before nivolumab initiation (C1D1), and during therapy at cycle 2 day 1 and cycle 4 day 1. Peripheral blood was collected in 8 mL Vacutainer Cell Preparation Tubes, from which PBMCs were isolated by centrifugation and then cryopreserved.

CDR1 and CDR2, looked up from the germline V gene, are MRHNA and SNTAGT. Trimming accounts for 4 bases at V and 4 bases at J, while the number of junction bases matched to no gene is 7. The CDR3 holds 16 amino acids from the cysteine to the phenylalanine. Solely the CDR3 DNA is kept, with 48 bases framed from the first base. The Qiagen DNeasy kit was used to extract genomic DNA from unsorted PBMCs and from the negatively selected CD4+ and CD8+ fractions. Amplification of TCR beta CDR3 regions was done by immunoSEQ multiplex PCR with primers that anneal to V and J segments. A synthetic immune receptor repertoire was used to minimize amplification bias, and any residual bias was removed computationally once sequencing was done. In the source study's methods: Custom Python scripts were used to quantify repertoire diversity as the Shannon entropy index. Unsorted, CD4+ and CD8+ repertoires were examined separately, except in combined analyses, for which CD4+ and CD8+ sequences were merged in silico. A clone counted as expanded when the clone's frequency after treatment rose at least 2-fold relative to C1D1, and clones undetected at baseline were given a pseudocount of 0.5. Clones with 0 or 1 copy at C1D1 were classified as singleton clones, and clones with 2 or more copies were classified as non-singleton clones. By matching protein sequences in sorted samples from the same patient, clones expanded in unsorted samples were annotated as CD4+, CD8+ or unknown. Wilcoxon tests on paired samples were used to test diversity changes from C1D1 to C4D1. The immuneACCESS repertoire file appears here via TCRdb, limited to in-frame rearrangements. These files lack a portion of the clones; in checked studies, under half of the deficit traces to unresolved V genes, and the cause of the others is not known. V and J calls and clone size are given by that table; D and trimming were obtained from the DNA. The sample yields more than 70,000 clones; around 90% were counted once. About 2.7% of the sample comes from the top ten.

The sequencing used peripheral blood mononuclear cells (PBMCs), collected before the second cycle of nivolumab. This chain joins TRBV6-4 to TRBJ2-2, with 9 central nucleotides matching TRBD1. The receptor was derived from a human donor with classical Hodgkin lymphoma. For the CDR3, the sequence is CASSAQGAPGTGELFF. Read as DNA, the sequence is TGTGCCAGCAGTGCACAGGGGGCGCCGGGCACCGGGGAGCTGTTTTTT.